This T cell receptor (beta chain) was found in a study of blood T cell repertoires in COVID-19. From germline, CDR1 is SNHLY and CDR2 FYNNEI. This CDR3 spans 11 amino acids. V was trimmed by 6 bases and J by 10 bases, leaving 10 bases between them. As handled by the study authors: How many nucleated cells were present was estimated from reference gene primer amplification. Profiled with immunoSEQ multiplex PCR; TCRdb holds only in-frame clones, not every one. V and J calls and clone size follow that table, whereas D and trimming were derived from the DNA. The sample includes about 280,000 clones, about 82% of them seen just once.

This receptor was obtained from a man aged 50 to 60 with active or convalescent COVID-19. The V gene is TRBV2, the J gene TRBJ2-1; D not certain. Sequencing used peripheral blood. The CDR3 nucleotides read TGTGCCAGCAGCGAGTTCAGGGAGCAGTTCTTC. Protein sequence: CASSEFREQFF.